This T cell receptor beta chain was profiled in a study of T cells after yellow fever vaccination. Study-wide results and caveats: A weaker secondary response peaked on day 5, the primary on day 15.

TCRdb fed the 5' RACE reads into MiXCR, producing one record per CDR3 protein. The sample yields 85,000 to 100,000 distinct CDR3 sequences, under 7% seen once. Germline V gene sequence: CDR1 MGHRA, CDR2 YSYEKL. The CDR3 runs to 16 residues. V shed 4 bases and J 5 bases; nucleotides not matched to a gene: 9. There are a few counts of this clonotype. Its target is not known. The TCR was taken from a man younger than 35 who received the YFV17D yellow fever vaccine. This chain connects TRBV4-1 to TRBJ1-1; 11 positions match TRBD1. The source was CD8+ T cells sorted from PBMCs, collected 10 days after the yellow fever booster vaccination. CDR3: CASSRGKDRGHTEAFF. For the CDR3, the DNA is TGCGCCAGCAGCCGGGGAAAGGACAGGGGGCATACTGAAGCTTTCTTT.